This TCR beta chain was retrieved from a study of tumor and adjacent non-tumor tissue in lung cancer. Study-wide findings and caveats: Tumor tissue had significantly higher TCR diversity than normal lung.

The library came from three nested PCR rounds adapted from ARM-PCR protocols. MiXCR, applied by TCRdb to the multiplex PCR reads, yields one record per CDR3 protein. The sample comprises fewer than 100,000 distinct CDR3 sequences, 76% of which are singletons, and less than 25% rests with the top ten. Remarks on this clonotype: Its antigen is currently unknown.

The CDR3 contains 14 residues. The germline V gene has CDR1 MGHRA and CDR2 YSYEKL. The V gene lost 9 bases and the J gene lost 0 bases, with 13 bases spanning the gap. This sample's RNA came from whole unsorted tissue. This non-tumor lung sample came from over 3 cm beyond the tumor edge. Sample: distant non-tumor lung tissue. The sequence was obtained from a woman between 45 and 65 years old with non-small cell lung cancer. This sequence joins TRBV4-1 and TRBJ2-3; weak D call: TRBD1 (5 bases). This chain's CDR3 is CASSYRLSTDTQYF. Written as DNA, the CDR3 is TGCGCCAGTAGCTACAGGCTAAGCACAGATACGCAGTATTTT.